This TCR beta chain was obtained from a study of T cells in Graves' hyperthyroidism and ophthalmopathy. The CDR3 loop spans 14 amino acids. With 8 bases clipped from V and 3 bases from J, the junction kept 8 bases outside the gene matches. Germline values: CDR1 MNHEY, CDR2 SVGAGI. In the ophthalmopathy cohort, Clinical Activity Score was at least 3, NOSPECS grade at least 4, and duration under 3 months. Diagnoses were established using clinical symptoms, serum thyroxine and TRAb, thyroid ultrasound and orbital computed tomography. A roughly 10 ml volume of fresh peripheral blood provided the PBMCs. Study-level findings and limits: In validation, the model predicted ophthalmopathy. These predictions came a median about 6.5 months before onset.

From RNA transcripts, TCR beta CDR3 regions were amplified. Using the HTBI primer set, a first-round RT-PCR was run on the TCR CDR3. TCRdb reanalysed the multiplex PCR reads using MiXCR and keeps one entry per CDR3 protein. The repertoire holds about 610,000 distinct CDR3 sequences, about 15% seen once, with 3.5% to 4.5% in the top ten. This clonotype was recorded many times. Its specificity is unknown. The sequenced material came from blood. The sequence was obtained from a woman between 40 and 50 years old with Graves' ophthalmopathy. V is TRBV6-5 and J is TRBJ1-1, with TRBD1 matching 8 bases. In nucleotides, the CDR3 is TGTGCCAGCTCCAATCAGGGGGCGGACACTGAAGCTTTCTTT. This gives the protein CASSNQGADTEAFF.